The T cell receptor (beta chain) described here comes from a study of blood T cell repertoires in COVID-19. Across the whole study: In each case, the material was cDNA or gDNA derived from T cells, B-cell-depleted T cells, or PBMCs.

The V end was cut by 2 bases, the J end by 4 bases, with 3 bases between. CDR3 length equals 11 residues. CDR1 is DFQATT and CDR2 is SNEGSKA in the germline V gene (reference sequence). Method: immunoSEQ multiplex PCR; TCRdb's copy keeps in-frame clones and lacks some. This table has a few hundred thousand clones, about 85% appearing once. Specimen: peripheral blood. This clonotype was obtained from a woman between 18 and 29 years old with acute or convalescent COVID-19. The rearrangement links TRBV20-1 to TRBJ2-1; D ambiguous. The chain's CDR3 is CSARHYNEQFF. CDR3 nucleotide sequence: TGCAGTGCTAGACATTACAATGAGCAGTTCTTC.